This T cell receptor beta chain was profiled in a study of PD-L1 blockade in urothelial cancer. Overall study context: As for prior chemotherapy regimens, patients had received 0 to 3. Timepoints chosen for blood analysis were 3 weeks (second dose) and 6 weeks after treatment start. T cells numbered a median of approximately 130,000 in the blood samples.

From germline, CDR1 is SGHAT and CDR2 FQNNGV. The CDR3 contains 14 residues. V was clipped by 4 bases and J by 2 bases, with 9 bases between them. The protocol was immunoSEQ multiplex PCR, while the TCRdb copy is restricted to in-frame clones and leaves out a portion. The data contain tens of thousands of clones, around 84% of them singletons. The time point: pretreatment peripheral blood. This chain uses TRBV11-2 with TRBJ2-1, with a weak D call TRBD2 (5 bases). Sequenced here: PBMCs, sampled around atezolizumab (anti-PD-L1) treatment. The sequence was obtained from a woman between 65 and 79 years old with urothelial cancer. CDR3 residues: CASSSSGTYNEQFF. The CDR3 nucleotides are TGTGCCAGCAGCTCGTCCGGGACCTACAATGAGCAGTTCTTC.